This T cell receptor beta chain was identified during a study of blood T cell repertoires in COVID-19. For the study at large: Spain, Italy and the United States supplied samples that represented acute and convalescent COVID-19. T cells, B-cell-depleted T cells, or PBMCs provided the cDNA or gDNA that served as material.

Per the authors' pipeline: Amplification of reference gene primers was used by the study to estimate nucleated cell counts. Profiling relied on immunoSEQ multiplex PCR, and the TCRdb table lists in-frame clones only, not all of them. From that table come the V and J calls and clone size; the DNA was used to work out D and trimming. The repertoire has under 100,000 clones, approximately 87% of them found once; the top ten carry about 17%. This CDR3 has 11 amino acids. V dropped 3 bases and J dropped 5 bases, with 5 bases sitting between them. This clone was counted a single time. The gene calls are TRBV12-3 or TRBV12-4 and TRBJ2-7; D is unclear. The sequenced sample was peripheral blood. The clonotype comes from a human donor in a cohort sampled during active COVID-19. DNA for the CDR3: TGTGCCAGCAGTTTCTTTGACGAGCAGTACTTC. It yields the protein CASSFFDEQYF.